The present TCR beta chain was sequenced within a study of T cell changes during pregnancy in multiple sclerosis. TCRdb's copy holds only in-frame clones and misses some; the assay was immunoSEQ multiplex PCR. The sample lists around 100,000 clones; 85% to 95% were seen once. The CDR3 has 15 residues. The V gene lost 7 bases and the J gene lost 1 base, with 17 bases spanning the gap. Germline V gene lookup returns CDR1 SGHNT and CDR2 YYREEE (reference sequence). Source: peripheral blood, taken after pregnancy. This TCR was recovered from a female donor with multiple sclerosis, enrolled in a pregnancy study. This chain uses TRBV5-4 with TRBJ2-5; no clear D gene. In nucleotides, the CDR3 is TGTGCCAGCGGTATTTCTATGAGCCCCCAAGAGACCCAGTACTTC. Amino acid sequence: CASGISMSPQETQYF.